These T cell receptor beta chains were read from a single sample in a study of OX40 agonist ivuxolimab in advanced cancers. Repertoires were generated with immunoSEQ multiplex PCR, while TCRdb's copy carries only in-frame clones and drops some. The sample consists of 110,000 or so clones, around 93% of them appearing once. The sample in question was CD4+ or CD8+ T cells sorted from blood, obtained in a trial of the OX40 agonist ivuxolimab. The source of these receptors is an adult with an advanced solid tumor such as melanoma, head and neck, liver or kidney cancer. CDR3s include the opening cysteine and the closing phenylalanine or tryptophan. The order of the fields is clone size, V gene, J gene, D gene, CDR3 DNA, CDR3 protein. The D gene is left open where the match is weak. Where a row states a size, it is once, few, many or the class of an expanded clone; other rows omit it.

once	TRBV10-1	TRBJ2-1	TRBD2	TGCGCCAGCAGTGAATCAATAGCGGGAGAGGGGAAGAGTGAGCAGTTCTTC	CASSESIAGEGKSEQFF
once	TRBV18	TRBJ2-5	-	TGTGCCAGCTCACCTTCCCCCGGTGGCGCCCAGTACTTC	CASSPSPGGAQYF
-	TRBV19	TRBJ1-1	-	TGTGCCAGTAGAAGACTGGACTACACTGAAGCTTTCTTT	CASRRLDYTEAFF
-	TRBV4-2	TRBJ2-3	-	TGTGCCAGCAGACACTCGGGGCCCAGCACAGATACGCAGTATTTT	CASRHSGPSTDTQYF
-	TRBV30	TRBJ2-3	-	TGTGCCTGGAGTGCGGACTCCAGGGGCACAGATACGCAGTATTTT	CAWSADSRGTDTQYF
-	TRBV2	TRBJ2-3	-	TGTGCCAGCCCTTCAGCAGATACGCAGTATTTT	CASPSADTQYF
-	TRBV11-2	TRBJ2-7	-	TGTGCCAGCAGCTTAGACCGGCAAAGCTCCTACGAGCAGTACTTC	CASSLDRQSSYEQYF
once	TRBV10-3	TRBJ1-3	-	TGTGCCATCAGTGAGAACGGTGGAAACACCATATATTTT	CAISENGGNTIYF
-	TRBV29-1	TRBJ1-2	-	TGCAGCGTTGAAGCTACGGGATATGGCTACACCTTC	CSVEATGYGYTF
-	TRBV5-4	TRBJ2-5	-	TGTGCCAGCAGCTTGGACCCGGGAGAAGAGACCCAGTACTTC	CASSLDPGEETQYF
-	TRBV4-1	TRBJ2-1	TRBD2	TGCGCCAGCAGCCAAGATTTCGAGCGGGAGTTTCATGAGCAGTTCTTC	CASSQDFEREFHEQFF
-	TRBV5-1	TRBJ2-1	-	TGCGCCAGCACCCCGGGGCCGGGTTACAATGAGCAGTTCTTC	CASTPGPGYNEQFF
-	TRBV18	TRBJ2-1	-	TGTGCCAGCTCAAACCAATTCTCCTACAATGAGCAGTTCTTC	CASSNQFSYNEQFF
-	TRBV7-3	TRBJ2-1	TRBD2	TGTGCCAGCAGCCCAAAACGGACTAGCAGCGATGAGCAGTTCTTC	CASSPKRTSSDEQFF
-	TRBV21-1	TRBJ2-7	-	TGTGCCAGCAGCAAAGCAAGGGGCCCCTACGAGCAGTACTTC	CASSKARGPYEQYF
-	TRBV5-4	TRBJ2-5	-	TGTGCCAGCAGCCGGCGGGACAGCGAAGAGACCCAGTACTTC	CASSRRDSEETQYF
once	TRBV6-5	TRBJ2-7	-	TGTGCCAGCAGTTACGGTTTAGCGGAATACGAGCAGTACTTC	CASSYGLAEYEQYF
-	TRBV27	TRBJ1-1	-	TGTGCCAGCAGCCTACAGGGAGGCAACACTGAAGCTTTCTTT	CASSLQGGNTEAFF
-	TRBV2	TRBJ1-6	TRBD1	TGTGCCAGCAGGGGACAGGGGGACTATAATTCACCCCTCCACTTT	CASRGQGDYNSPLHF
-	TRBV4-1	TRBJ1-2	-	TGCGCCAGCAGCCAAATAGGAAGAATTGGCTACACCTTC	CASSQIGRIGYTF
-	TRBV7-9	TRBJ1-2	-	TGTGCCAGCAGCTTTGGACAGAATAACTATGGCTACACCTTC	CASSFGQNNYGYTF
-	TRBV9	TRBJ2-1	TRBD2	TGTGCCAGCAGCGTAGTTGGCGGGGGGCAGTTCTTC	CASSVVGGGQFF